This T cell receptor beta chain was observed in a study of beta chain features in type 1 diabetes. Whole-study findings and limits: A PCR bias possibly favoring shorter templates would apply equally to patients and controls. Shorter TCRB CDR3s, moderately but significantly so, marked every one of the four CD4+ subsets in Type 1 diabetes patients.

Concerning this clone: What it binds is not known.

Germline CDR1 reads LGHNA; CDR2 reads YNFKEQ. V was cut by 4 bases and J by 8 bases, with 6 bases left in between. The CDR3 consists of 11 residues. Sequenced material consisted of expressed TCRB transcripts (all of the isolated RNA was reverse transcribed). The average read count of naive, central memory and regulatory T cell samples was approximately 3.5 million. Assay: immunoSEQ multiplex PCR; the TCRdb copy retains only in-frame clones and omits some. The table lists about 160,000 clones, roughly 8% of them singletons. Sequenced: central memory CD4+ T cells from blood. V is TRBV4-2 and J is TRBJ2-1; D is unresolved. This clonotype was sampled from a woman aged 18-35 years with type 1 diabetes. CDR3 sequence (DNA): TGTGCCAGCAGCCGCTCGGATGAGCAGTTCTTC. Encoded protein: CASSRSDEQFF.